This T cell receptor beta chain emerged from a study of cytomegalovirus exposure and HLA in healthy donors. This clone was seen a few times. The antigen remains undetermined. V lost 8 bases and J 3 bases, leaving 17 bases between the germline ends. The CDR3 runs to 14 residues. Germline assignment: CDR1 SNHLY and CDR2 FYNNEI. With 60 Vbeta and 13 Jbeta primers, the PCR was carried out. Sequencing was performed with immunoSEQ multiplex PCR; in TCRdb, only in-frame clones are kept and a portion is missing. The sample lists about 100,000 clones, approximately 72% occurring once. Donors likely had unrecorded immune exposures despite being nominally healthy when sampled. Broader study findings: Common viral pathogens were later found to be apparently linked to several of the most significant clusters. Analyzed later, association rates of TCRs varied across HLA loci, with DRB1 most and HLA-C fewest. Listed as cytomegalovirus-associated were approximately 160 TCR beta chains.

What was sequenced was PBMCs. The sequence came from a middle-aged woman in good health and CMV-seronegative. The chain couples TRBV2 to TRBJ2-7; possible D gene TRBD2, 5 bases. The CDR3 is CASVYRGLLYEQYF. The DNA of the CDR3 is TGTGCCAGCGTCTATCGCGGGCTCCTCTACGAGCAGTACTTC.